This T cell receptor beta chain was profiled in a study of metastatic and nonmetastatic thyroid tumors. In the study overall: For malignant and benign thyroid patients, tumor or nodule tissue and blood were the sources whose repertoires were compared.

Per the study methods: A classifier of distant metastasis in papillary thyroid cancer was built from CDR3 differences (across clinicopathological groups). Using MiXCR, TCRdb reanalyzed the PCR reads. The authors' filters were not applied to this entry. This table has about 24,000 clones, roughly 20% appearing once. This clone was detected many times. As yet, its antigen is unknown. The ends were cut back, 3 bases at V and 0 bases at J, with 9 bases in the middle. From germline, CDR1 is LNHDA and CDR2 SQIVND (reference sequence). The CDR3 has 15 residues. Study conclusions and caveats: Reportedly, malignant thyroid tumors had significantly higher TCR beta diversity than benign nodules, in blood and tumor.

All patients were untreated before thyroid surgery. Sequencing was done on a sample of blood. The clonotype comes from a male donor with papillary thyroid cancer or a benign thyroid nodule (not recorded which). Some clones in this sample may be carry-over from other donors' samples. V is TRBV19 and J is TRBJ2-1, with D uncertain. CDR3: CASSMTSSSYNEQFF. CDR3 coding DNA: TGTGCCAGTAGTATGACCTCAAGCTCCTACAATGAGCAGTTCTTC. The variable domain in full, with the rest retrieved from reference TRBV19 and TRBJ2-1, is DGGITQSPKYLFRKEGQNVTLSCEQNLNHDAMYWYRQDPGQGLRLIYYSQIVNDFQKGDIAEGYSVSREKKESFPLTVTSAQKNPTAFYLCASSMTSSSYNEQFFGPGTRLTVL.